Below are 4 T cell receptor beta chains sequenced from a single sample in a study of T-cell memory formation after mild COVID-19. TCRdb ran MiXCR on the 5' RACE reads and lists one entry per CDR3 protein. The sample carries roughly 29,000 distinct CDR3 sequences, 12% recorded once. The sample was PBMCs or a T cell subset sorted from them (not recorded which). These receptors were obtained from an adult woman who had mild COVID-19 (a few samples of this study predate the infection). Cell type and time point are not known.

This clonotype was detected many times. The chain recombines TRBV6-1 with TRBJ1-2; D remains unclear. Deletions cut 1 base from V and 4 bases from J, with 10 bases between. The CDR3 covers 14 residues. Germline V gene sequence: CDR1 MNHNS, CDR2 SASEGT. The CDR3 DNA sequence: TGTGCCAGCAGTGAAGAGAGTTGGCTCTATGGCTACACCTTC. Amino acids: CASSEESWLYGYTF.

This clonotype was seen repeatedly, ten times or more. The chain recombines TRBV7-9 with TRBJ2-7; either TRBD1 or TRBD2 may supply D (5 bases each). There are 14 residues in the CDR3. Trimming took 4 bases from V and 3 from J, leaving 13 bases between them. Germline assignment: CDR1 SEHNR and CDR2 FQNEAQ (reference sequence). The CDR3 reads CASSYTGPNYEQYF. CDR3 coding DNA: TGTGCCAGCAGCTACACGGGACCAAACTACGAGCAGTACTTC.

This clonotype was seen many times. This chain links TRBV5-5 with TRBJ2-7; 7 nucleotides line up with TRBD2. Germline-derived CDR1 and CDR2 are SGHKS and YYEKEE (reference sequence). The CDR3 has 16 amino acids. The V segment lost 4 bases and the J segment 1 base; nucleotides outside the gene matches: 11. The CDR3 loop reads CASSTTGGWESYEQYF. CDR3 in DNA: TGTGCCAGCAGCACAACCGGGGGGTGGGAGTCCTACGAGCAGTACTTC.

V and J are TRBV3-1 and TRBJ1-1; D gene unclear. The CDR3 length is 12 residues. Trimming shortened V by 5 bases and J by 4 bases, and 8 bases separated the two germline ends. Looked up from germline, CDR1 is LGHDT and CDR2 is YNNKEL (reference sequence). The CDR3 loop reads CASSSLGTEAFF. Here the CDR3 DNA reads TGTGCCAGCAGCTCTCTGGGCACTGAAGCTTTCTTT.